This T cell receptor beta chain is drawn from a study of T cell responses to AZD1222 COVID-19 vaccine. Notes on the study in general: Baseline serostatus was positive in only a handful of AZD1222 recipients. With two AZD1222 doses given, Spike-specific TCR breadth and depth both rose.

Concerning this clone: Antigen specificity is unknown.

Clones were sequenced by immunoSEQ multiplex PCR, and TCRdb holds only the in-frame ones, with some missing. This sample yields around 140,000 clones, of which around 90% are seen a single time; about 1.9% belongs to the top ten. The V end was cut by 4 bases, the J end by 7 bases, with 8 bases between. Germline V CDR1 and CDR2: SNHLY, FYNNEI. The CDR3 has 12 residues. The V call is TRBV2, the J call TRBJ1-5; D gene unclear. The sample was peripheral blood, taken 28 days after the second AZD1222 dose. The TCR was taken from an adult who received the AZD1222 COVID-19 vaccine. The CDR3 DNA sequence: TGTGCCAGCAGTGTTTGGGTCCAGCCCCAGCATTTT. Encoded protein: CASSVWVQPQHF.